Listed below are T cell receptor beta chains from one sample, sequenced in a study of cytomegalovirus exposure and HLA in healthy donors. Generated by immunoSEQ multiplex PCR, the TCRdb table keeps only in-frame clones and is missing some. The sample lists about 130,000 clones, around 77% occurring once. Sequencing was carried out using PBMCs. The receptor source for this set is a woman aged 45-65 years in good health and CMV-seronegative. Each CDR3 is given with its conserved first and last residue. Fields, in order: V gene, J gene, D gene, clone size, CDR3 protein, CDR3 DNA. D genes are given only for firm matches. Part of the rows lack a size; the others show once, few, many or a class for expanded clones.

V: TRBV2
J: TRBJ2-5
D: -
size: -
CDR3: CASNGQLLYQETQYF
DNA: TGTGCCAGCAATGGACAGCTCTTGTACCAAGAGACCCAGTACTTC

V: TRBV6-5
J: TRBJ2-1
D: -
size: -
CDR3: CASSSGQPQQFF
DNA: TGTGCCAGCAGCTCCGGACAGCCACAGCAGTTCTTC

V: TRBV28
J: TRBJ2-5
D: TRBD2
size: -
CDR3: CASSLAGFVETQYF
DNA: TGTGCCAGCAGCTTAGCGGGGTTTGTGGAGACCCAGTACTTC

V: TRBV9
J: TRBJ2-7
D: -
size: few
CDR3: CASSVGQHSYEQYF
DNA: TGTGCCAGCAGCGTCGGACAGCACTCCTACGAGCAGTACTTC

V: TRBV4-1
J: TRBJ2-5
D: TRBD2
size: -
CDR3: CASSQEVGGGLAGRETQYF
DNA: TGCGCCAGCAGCCAAGAAGTGGGGGGTGGGCTAGCGGGAAGGGAGACCCAGTACTTC

V: TRBV11-2
J: TRBJ2-7
D: -
size: -
CDR3: CASSLVSEQYF
DNA: TGTGCCAGCAGCTTAGTATCCGAGCAGTACTTC

V: TRBV19
J: TRBJ1-3
D: -
size: -
CDR3: CASSPQTGGRGSLRSGNTIYF
DNA: TGTGCCAGTAGTCCTCAGACAGGCGGCAGGGGCTCCTTGAGGTCTGGAAACACCATATATTTT

V: TRBV5-1
J: TRBJ2-1
D: TRBD2
size: -
CDR3: CASTTSGILDEQFF
DNA: TGCGCCAGCACAACGAGCGGGATACTGGACGAGCAGTTCTTC

V: TRBV2
J: TRBJ2-5
D: -
size: -
CDR3: CASRQGGETQYF
DNA: TGTGCCAGCAGACAGGGGGGGGAGACCCAGTACTTC

V: TRBV27
J: TRBJ2-2
D: TRBD1
size: -
CDR3: CASRTGDRGELFF
DNA: TGTGCCAGCAGGACAGGGGACCGCGGGGAGCTGTTTTTT

V: TRBV6-1
J: TRBJ1-5
D: -
size: -
CDR3: CASRGPGQDNQPQHF
DNA: TGTGCCAGCAGGGGACCGGGACAAGACAATCAGCCCCAGCATTTT

V: TRBV6-6
J: TRBJ2-2
D: -
size: -
CDR3: CASSPIRQVSIGELFF
DNA: TGTGCCAGCAGTCCCATCCGACAGGTTTCGATAGGGGAGCTGTTTTTT

V: TRBV9
J: TRBJ1-3
D: -
size: once
CDR3: CASSVSQGPGNTIYF
DNA: TGTGCCAGCAGCGTATCACAGGGCCCTGGAAACACCATATATTTT

V: TRBV19
J: TRBJ2-3
D: TRBD1
size: -
CDR3: CASSISQTGGIDTQYF
DNA: TGTGCCAGTAGTATCTCCCAGACAGGGGGCATAGATACGCAGTATTTT

V: TRBV6-6
J: TRBJ2-3
D: TRBD2
size: -
CDR3: CASGLAGAADTQYF
DNA: TGTGCCAGCGGCCTAGCGGGAGCGGCAGATACGCAGTATTTT

V: TRBV7-2
J: TRBJ1-1
D: -
size: -
CDR3: CASSLPGDF
DNA: TGTGCCAGCAGTCTCCCCGGGGATTTT

V: TRBV25-1
J: TRBJ1-5
D: -
size: -
CDR3: CASSEGWGPLRPQNF
DNA: TGTGCCAGCAGTGAAGGCTGGGGGCCGCTTCGGCCCCAGAATTTT

V: TRBV25-1
J: TRBJ1-1
D: -
size: -
CDR3: CASRGPGARYTEAFF
DNA: TGTGCCAGCAGGGGGCCAGGGGCGAGGTACACTGAAGCTTTCTTT

V: TRBV5-4
J: TRBJ2-2
D: TRBD1
size: -
CDR3: CASSTNRGQAGELFF
DNA: TGTGCCAGCAGTACTAACAGGGGGCAAGCCGGGGAGCTGTTTTTT

V: TRBV5-1
J: TRBJ2-3
D: TRBD2
size: -
CDR3: CASSQRTSGSTDTQYF
DNA: TGCGCCAGCAGCCAACGGACTAGCGGGAGCACAGATACGCAGTATTTT

V: TRBV28
J: TRBJ1-2
D: -
size: -
CDR3: CASSTLYQGVDGYTF
DNA: TGTGCCAGCAGTACCCTTTACCAGGGTGTCGATGGCTACACCTTC

V: TRBV6-5
J: TRBJ2-7
D: -
size: -
CDR3: CASTTAGEQYF
DNA: TGTGCCAGCACCACGGCAGGCGAGCAGTACTTC

V: TRBV6-5
J: TRBJ2-7
D: -
size: few
CDR3: CASSYGQGSYEQYF
DNA: TGTGCCAGCAGTTACGGGCAGGGCTCCTACGAGCAGTACTTC

V: TRBV28
J: TRBJ1-2
D: -
size: -
CDR3: CASSLLGADGYTF
DNA: TGTGCCAGCAGTTTATTGGGGGCGGATGGCTACACCTTC

V: TRBV19
J: TRBJ1-4
D: TRBD1
size: -
CDR3: CASRTGDVANEKLFF
DNA: TGTGCCAGTCGAACAGGGGACGTCGCTAATGAAAAACTGTTTTTT

V: TRBV7-8
J: TRBJ2-7
D: TRBD2
size: -
CDR3: CASSLERFGRWKYF
DNA: TGTGCCAGCAGCTTAGAGAGGTTCGGGAGGTGGAAGTACTTC

V: TRBV6-5
J: TRBJ1-2
D: -
size: -
CDR3: CASSYTGNYGYTF
DNA: TGTGCCAGCAGTTACACCGGGAACTATGGCTACACCTTC

V: TRBV7-9
J: TRBJ2-3
D: -
size: -
CDR3: CASSARDTQYF
DNA: TGTGCCAGCAGCGCCAGGGATACGCAGTATTTT

V: TRBV5-4
J: TRBJ2-3
D: TRBD1
size: -
CDR3: CASRAQGGTDTQYF
DNA: TGTGCCAGCAGGGCTCAGGGGGGCACAGATACGCAGTATTTT

V: TRBV25-1
J: TRBJ1-1
D: -
size: -
CDR3: CASRQGNTEAFF
DNA: TGTGCCAGCAGACAGGGTAACACTGAAGCTTTCTTT

V: TRBV12-5
J: TRBJ2-1
D: -
size: -
CDR3: CASGFGQSYNEQFF
DNA: TGTGCTAGTGGTTTTGGGCAGTCATACAATGAGCAGTTCTTC

V: TRBV6-6
J: TRBJ2-7
D: -
size: -
CDR3: CASSYRPWTVSF
DNA: TGTGCCAGCAGTTACCGACCGTGGACAGTTAGTTTC

V: TRBV5-1
J: TRBJ2-1
D: -
size: -
CDR3: CASSLNSHATRERAWQFF
DNA: TGCGCCAGCAGCTTGAATTCCCATGCTACGAGGGAGCGGGCCTGGCAGTTCTTC

V: TRBV5-1
J: TRBJ1-5
D: TRBD1
size: -
CDR3: CASSLKSGGNQPQHF
DNA: TGCGCCAGCAGCTTAAAATCAGGGGGTAATCAGCCCCAGCATTTT

V: TRBV19
J: TRBJ2-7
D: -
size: -
CDR3: CASSYNSYEQYF
DNA: TGTGCCAGTAGTTATAACTCCTACGAGCAGTACTTC

V: TRBV19
J: TRBJ2-7
D: -
size: few
CDR3: CASSIRSSGVHEQYF
DNA: TGTGCCAGTAGTATTAGAAGTTCGGGGGTTCACGAGCAGTACTTC

V: TRBV30
J: TRBJ2-2
D: -
size: few
CDR3: CAWKGSWGTGELFF
DNA: TGTGCCTGGAAAGGGAGCTGGGGCACCGGGGAGCTGTTTTTT

V: TRBV14
J: TRBJ2-7
D: TRBD2
size: once
CDR3: CASSQDGAGGEQYF
DNA: TGTGCCAGCAGCCAAGACGGAGCGGGAGGCGAGCAGTACTTC

V: TRBV19
J: TRBJ2-2
D: -
size: few
CDR3: CASETGRGYTGELFF
DNA: TGTGCCAGTGAGACAGGACGGGGTTACACCGGGGAGCTGTTTTTT

V: TRBV6-1
J: TRBJ2-1
D: -
size: -
CDR3: CASSEDLVGEQFF
DNA: TGTGCCAGCAGTGAAGATCTTGTCGGTGAGCAGTTCTTC

V: TRBV5-1
J: TRBJ2-1
D: -
size: -
CDR3: CASSAGRGVYEQFF
DNA: TGCGCCAGCTCGGCGGGAAGGGGAGTGTATGAGCAGTTCTTC

V: TRBV15
J: TRBJ2-7
D: TRBD1
size: -
CDR3: CATSRDRGSYEQYF
DNA: TGTGCCACCAGCAGGGACAGGGGCTCCTACGAGCAGTACTTC

V: TRBV6-5
J: TRBJ2-7
D: TRBD2
size: few
CDR3: CASSPFSGSIYEQYF
DNA: TGTGCCAGCAGCCCCTTTAGCGGGAGTATCTACGAGCAGTACTTC

V: TRBV6-1
J: TRBJ2-3
D: TRBD2
size: -
CDR3: CASSQTSGATDTQYF
DNA: TGTGCCAGCAGCCAGACTAGCGGAGCCACAGATACGCAGTATTTT

V: TRBV28
J: TRBJ1-1
D: -
size: -
CDR3: CASTRGMNTEAFF
DNA: TGTGCCAGCACCCGGGGAATGAACACTGAAGCTTTCTTT